Listed below are T cell receptor beta chains from one sample, sequenced in a study of siplizumab effects on memory and regulatory T cells. Sequenced by immunoSEQ multiplex PCR; TCRdb stores in-frame clones only, minus some. The sample records fewer than 110,000 clones, 92% being singletons. Sequencing was done on a sample of non-Treg CD4+ T cells sorted from blood. Receptor source: a human donor in good health. Both conserved end residues are part of each CDR3. A D gene is named only where the DNA matches it firmly. A clone size is listed for some rows: how often the clone was seen (once, few, many), or a class if it is expanded.

CDR3	DNA	J	V	size	D
CASSYAGHAGQTQYF	TGTGCCAGCAGTTACGCGGGACATGCGGGGCAGACCCAGTACTTC	TRBJ2-5	TRBV6-5	NA	NA
CASSVDRTGAGELFF	TGTGCCAGCAGCGTAGATCGGACAGGTGCCGGGGAGCTGTTTTTT	TRBJ2-2	TRBV9	NA	TRBD1
CASRTDQDSNQPQHF	TGTGCCAGCAGGACGGATCAGGATAGCAATCAGCCCCAGCATTTT	TRBJ1-5	TRBV6-6	NA	NA
CASRQGLSYEQYF	TGTGCCAGCAGACAGGGACTTTCCTACGAGCAGTACTTC	TRBJ2-7	TRBV12-1	NA	NA
CASSLAWGRRETQYF	TGTGCCAGCAGCTTAGCTTGGGGGCGGCGGGAGACCCAGTACTTC	TRBJ2-5	TRBV7-6	NA	NA
CASSFRGESDQPQHF	TGTGCCAGCAGCTTCCGCGGGGAGTCGGATCAGCCCCAGCATTTT	TRBJ1-5	TRBV9	NA	NA
CSAQTGGYTEAFF	TGCAGCGCCCAAACAGGGGGCTACACTGAAGCTTTCTTT	TRBJ1-1	TRBV29-1	NA	TRBD1
CASSLWREQFF	TGTGCCAGCAGTTTATGGCGGGAGCAGTTCTTC	TRBJ2-1	TRBV28	NA	NA
CASRKPPRQATYEQYF	TGTGCCAGCCGGAAACCCCCCCGACAGGCCACCTACGAGCAGTACTTC	TRBJ2-7	TRBV11-3	NA	NA
CASSQGGLAARVGTKNIQYF	TGCGCCAGCAGCCAAGGAGGACTAGCGGCCCGCGTTGGGACCAAAAACATTCAGTACTTC	TRBJ2-4	TRBV4-1	NA	TRBD2
CASSTRPPQSGNTIYF	TGTGCCAGCAGTACCCGCCCGCCACAATCTGGAAACACCATATATTTT	TRBJ1-3	TRBV27	NA	NA
CASSYTPSGRPFEQYF	TGTGCCAGCAGTTACACCCCAAGCGGGAGGCCCTTCGAGCAGTACTTC	TRBJ2-7	TRBV6-6	NA	TRBD2
CATSRDLMGTSVPDTQYF	TGTGCCACCAGCAGAGATCTTATGGGGACTAGCGTCCCAGATACGCAGTATTTT	TRBJ2-3	TRBV15	NA	TRBD2
CASDLGREYNEQFF	TGTGCTAGTGACTTAGGGAGGGAATACAATGAGCAGTTCTTC	TRBJ2-1	TRBV12-5	NA	TRBD2
CASTGGGVRTEAFF	TGTGCCAGCACCGGCGGGGGCGTGAGGACTGAAGCTTTCTTT	TRBJ1-1	TRBV6-6	NA	NA
CASSFRGSGANVLTF	TGCGCCAGCAGCTTCAGGGGCTCTGGGGCCAACGTCCTGACTTTC	TRBJ2-6	TRBV5-1	NA	NA
CASSMSSGSDTQYF	TGTGCCAGTAGTATGTCTAGCGGGAGCGATACGCAGTATTTT	TRBJ2-3	TRBV19	NA	TRBD2
CASSPIHGLAGGPNTGELFF	TGTGCCAGCTCACCAATCCATGGACTAGCGGGAGGGCCAAACACCGGGGAGCTGTTTTTT	TRBJ2-2	TRBV18	NA	TRBD2
CASSVGSGTSSYGYTF	TGTGCCAGCAGTGTTGGATCCGGGACGTCATCTTATGGCTACACCTTC	TRBJ1-2	TRBV6-1	NA	NA
CASRSRVHEQFF	TGTGCCAGCAGGTCTAGGGTCCATGAGCAGTTCTTC	TRBJ2-1	TRBV2	NA	NA
CASTPARDGTNQPQHF	TGTGCCAGTACCCCTGCTCGGGACGGAACCAATCAGCCCCAGCATTTT	TRBJ1-5	TRBV19	NA	NA
CASSPARQGETQYF	TGTGCCAGTAGCCCCGCGCGTCAGGGGGAGACCCAGTACTTC	TRBJ2-5	TRBV19	few	NA
CASSGPSTDTQYF	TGTGCCAGCAGCGGACCTAGCACAGATACGCAGTATTTT	TRBJ2-3	TRBV9	NA	NA
CSAGVNPIYF	TGCAGCGCTGGGGTTAACCCCATATATTTT	TRBJ1-3	TRBV29-1	NA	NA
CASSLNGGRNTEAFF	TGTGCCAGCAGTCTTAATGGGGGGCGGAACACTGAAGCTTTCTTT	TRBJ1-1	TRBV7-3	NA	NA
CASSLALQETQYF	TGTGCCAGCAGCTTAGCCTTGCAAGAGACCCAGTACTTC	TRBJ2-5	TRBV7-2	NA	NA
CASSLRGYGELFF	TGTGCCAGCAGCTTAAGGGGATACGGGGAGCTGTTTTTT	TRBJ2-2	TRBV7-9	NA	NA
CASSPLRREGNQPQHF	TGCGCCAGCAGCCCCCTCCGGAGGGAAGGGAATCAGCCCCAGCATTTT	TRBJ1-5	TRBV4-1	NA	NA
CASLESSGANVLTF	TGTGCCAGCCTAGAGAGCTCTGGGGCCAACGTCCTGACTTTC	TRBJ2-6	TRBV28	once	NA
CASRPSSPNEKLFF	TGTGCCAGCAGACCCTCCTCTCCTAATGAAAAACTGTTTTTT	TRBJ1-4	TRBV2	NA	NA
CASSKLAGATFRTDTQYF	TGTGCCAGCAGCAAGCTAGCGGGAGCCACCTTCCGCACAGATACGCAGTATTTT	TRBJ2-3	TRBV7-3	NA	TRBD2
CASSFLTVREQYF	TGTGCCAGCAGTTTTTTAACAGTCAGGGAGCAGTACTTC	TRBJ2-7	TRBV28	once	NA
CASSLDGVGTDTQYF	TGTGCCAGCAGCTTAGATGGTGTCGGAACAGATACGCAGTATTTT	TRBJ2-3	TRBV13	NA	NA
CASSSFGDTEKLFF	TGTGCCAGCAGCTCCTTCGGGGACACCGAAAAACTGTTTTTT	TRBJ1-4	TRBV7-9	NA	NA
CSVRRGLYEQYF	TGCAGCGTTCGGCGGGGGCTCTACGAGCAGTACTTC	TRBJ2-7	TRBV29-1	NA	NA
CTSGFHSGINQETQYF	TGCACCAGCGGGTTCCACTCCGGGATTAACCAAGAGACCCAGTACTTC	TRBJ2-5	TRBV1	NA	NA
CASRDDHYNEQFF	TGTGCCAGCAGGGACGACCACTACAATGAGCAGTTCTTC	TRBJ2-1	TRBV6-1	NA	NA
CASSQFSTDTQYF	TGTGCCAGCAGTCAATTTAGCACAGATACGCAGTATTTT	TRBJ2-3	TRBV27	NA	NA
CASSSSSPTEAFF	TGTGCCAGCAGCTCCAGTTCCCCCACTGAAGCTTTCTTT	TRBJ1-1	TRBV13	NA	NA
CAWSAGTRGKETQYF	TGTGCCTGGAGTGCCGGGACACGCGGAAAAGAGACCCAGTACTTC	TRBJ2-5	TRBV30	NA	NA
CASSEEVRGPQHF	TGTGCCAGCAGTGAGGAGGTCAGAGGGCCCCAGCATTTT	TRBJ1-5	TRBV2	NA	NA
CASGHPPASGVSTDTQYF	TGTGCTAGTGGTCACCCACCCGCTAGCGGGGTTAGCACAGATACGCAGTATTTT	TRBJ2-3	TRBV12-5	NA	TRBD2